Below, 21 T cell receptor beta chains from the same sample are listed, as sequenced in a study of blood T cell repertoires in COVID-19. Profiled with immunoSEQ multiplex PCR; TCRdb holds only in-frame clones, not every one. The profile shows roughly 670,000 clones, 85% to 90% of them singletons. The sequenced sample was peripheral blood. The source is a woman aged 18 to 35 with acute or convalescent COVID-19.

The chain joins TRBV6-6 to TRBJ2-7, with a weak D call TRBD2 (5 bases). The germline V gene encodes CDR1 MNHNY and CDR2 SVGAGI (reference sequence). The V gene lost 7 bases and the J gene lost 6 bases, with 19 bases spanning the gap. The CDR3 sequence is 14 residues long. The chain's CDR3 is CASTIGKGAFEQYF. DNA of the CDR3: TGTGCCAGCACCATAGGGAAGGGAGCGTTCGAGCAGTACTTC.

The chain joins TRBV7-9 to TRBJ1-5; D perhaps matches TRBD1 (5 bases). Germline V CDR1 and CDR2: SEHNR, FQNEAQ (reference sequence). V gave up 3 bases and J gave up 6 bases, with 12 bases separating them. The CDR3 contains 14 residues. The CDR3 coding sequence is TGTGCCAGCAGCTTCGCCGGGGGAGGTCAGCCCCAGCATTTT. Protein product: CASSFAGGGQPQHF.

This clone was counted a few times. The rearrangement joins TRBV5-4 to TRBJ1-2, with 11 positions matching TRBD1. CDR1 and CDR2 from the germline V gene are SGHNT and YYREEE (reference sequence). J gave up 7 bases and V 2 bases, and 4 bases lay outside the gene matches. This CDR3 spans 14 amino acids. In DNA form, the CDR3 reads TGTGCCAGCAGCTTAAGGACAGGGGGCTTTGGCTACACCTTC. The encoded protein is CASSLRTGGFGYTF.

The CDR3 DNA is TGTGCTAGTCAGGGGGTTCTGAACACTGAAGCTTTCTTT. Protein sequence: CASQGVLNTEAFF. The gene calls are TRBV6-5 and TRBJ1-1, with TRBD1 matching 7 bases. Looked up from germline, CDR1 is MNHEY and CDR2 is SVGAGI. CDR3 length: 13 amino acids.

This chain connects TRBV7-9 to TRBJ1-2; TRBD1 agrees at 8 bases. This CDR3 is built from 14 residues. Germline lookup yields CDR1 SEHNR and CDR2 FQNEAQ (reference sequence). J was trimmed by 6 bases and V by 5 bases; bases with no gene match: 8. The CDR3 protein is CASSPEDRVHGYTF. In DNA form, the CDR3 reads TGTGCCAGCAGCCCCGAGGACAGGGTCCATGGCTACACCTTC. Complete variable domain (other parts from reference TRBV7-9 and TRBJ1-2): DTGVSQNPRHKITKRGQNVTFRCDPISEHNRLYWYRQTLGQGPEFLTYFQNEAQLEKSRLLSDRFSAERPKGSFSTLEIQRTEQGDSAMYLCASSPEDRVHGYTFGSGTRLTVV.

The chain is built from TRBV7-3 and TRBJ2-1; TRBD2 agrees at 8 bases. Germline assignment: CDR1 SGHTA and CDR2 FQGTGA. There are 16 residues in the CDR3. V lost 5 bases to trimming and J lost 0 bases; unmatched junction nucleotides: 6. CDR3 sequence (DNA): TGTGCCAGCAGCCCCGGGGGGGAAAGCTCCTACAATGAGCAGTTCTTC. Its translation: CASSPGGESSYNEQFF. The full variable domain, completed using reference TRBV7-3 and TRBJ2-1, is GAGVSQTPSNKVTEKGKYVELRCDPISGHTALYWYRQSLGQGPEFLIYFQGTGAADDSGLPNDRFFAVRPEGSVSTLKIQRTERGDSAVYLCASSPGGESSYNEQFFGPGTRLTVL.

The gene calls are TRBV24-1 and TRBJ2-3; perhaps TRBD2 as D (6 bases). CDR1 and CDR2 (germline): KGHDR, SFDVKD. V was shortened by 7 bases and J by 1 base, with 8 bases between the two germline ends. The CDR3 has 13 amino acids. The CDR3 bases are TGTGCCACCAGGTCGGGGGGCACAGATACGCAGTATTTT. This translates into CATRSGGTDTQYF.

The chain has TRBV9 and TRBJ2-2; D is undetermined. The germline V gene has CDR1 SGDLS and CDR2 YYNGEE. The CDR3 runs 15 residues. V lost 0 bases and J lost 3, with 9 bases in between. CDR3 loop: CASSVVAQYTGELFF. The CDR3 DNA is TGTGCCAGCAGCGTAGTAGCCCAGTACACCGGGGAGCTGTTTTTT.

The chain uses TRBV20-1 and TRBJ1-2; a possible D gene is TRBD1 (5 bases). V was clipped by 3 bases and J by 0 bases, with 11 bases between them. The V gene's germline CDR1 is DFQATT and CDR2 SNEGSKA (reference sequence). This CDR3 comprises 14 residues. The CDR3: CSASQSGSNYGYTF. CDR3 coding DNA: TGCAGTGCTAGTCAGTCAGGGTCTAACTATGGCTACACCTTC.

This chain joins TRBV7-3 and TRBJ2-3; 11 nucleotides match TRBD2. Germline-derived CDR1 and CDR2 are SGHTA and FQGTGA. This CDR3 is built from 15 residues. V shed 2 bases, J shed 5 bases, and the junction held 3 bases outside the gene matches. The CDR3 nucleotides are TGTGCCAGCAGCTTATTAGCGGGGGGGAAAGATACGCAGTATTTT. Protein: CASSLLAGGKDTQYF.

The CDR3 sequence is CASTSNGGRTEAFF. For the CDR3, the DNA is TGTGCCAGCACTTCGAACGGGGGTAGGACTGAAGCTTTCTTT. The chain is built from TRBV7-9 and TRBJ1-1; maybe TRBD1 (5 bases). The length of the CDR3 is 14 residues. Per germline, CDR1 SEHNR and CDR2 FQNEAQ (reference sequence). The V and J ends lost 7 bases and 5 bases respectively, with 17 bases between them.

The rearrangement uses TRBV7-6 and TRBJ2-2; 8 bases are a match to TRBD2. With V trimmed by 5 bases and J by 6 bases, 8 bases remained unmatched. The CDR3 length is 15 residues. Germline lookup yields CDR1 SGHVS and CDR2 FNYEAQ. CDR3 nucleotide sequence: TGTGCCAGCAGCCCCGGGGGGGTCGAGTCCGGGGAGCTGTTTTTT. Protein sequence: CASSPGGVESGELFF.

This clone was counted a few times. J is TRBJ1-1 and V is TRBV27; 9 bases map to TRBD1. There are 14 residues in the CDR3. V shed 5 bases, J shed 6 bases, and the junction held 7 bases outside the gene matches. The germline V gene encodes CDR1 MNHEY and CDR2 SMNVEV (reference sequence). CDR3 in amino acids: CASSPGTGSAEAFF. The CDR3 nucleotides are TGTGCCAGCAGTCCCGGGACAGGGTCTGCTGAAGCTTTCTTT.

This rearrangement joins TRBV29-1 to TRBJ2-2; a possible D gene is TRBD2 (5 bases). The germline gives CDR1 SQVTM, CDR2 ANQGSEA. The CDR3 loop spans 13 amino acids. The V and J ends lost 6 bases and 5 bases respectively, with 13 bases between them. CDR3 sequence (DNA): TGCAGCGTAGCCGGGATCCCGACCGGGGAGCTGTTTTTT. It codes for CSVAGIPTGELFF.

This sequence joins TRBV12-3 or TRBV12-4 and TRBJ1-5; no definite D call. V lost 3 bases, J lost 4 bases, and 7 bases lay in between. This CDR3 has 13 residues. The DNA of the CDR3 is TGTGCCAGCAGTTTCGAGGCAAATCAGCCCCAGCATTTT. It encodes CASSFEANQPQHF.

The rearrangement links TRBV25-1 to TRBJ1-5; 11 bases are shared with TRBD1. The CDR3 has 17 amino acids. CDR1 MGHDK and CDR2 SYGVNS come from the germline V gene. Unmatched junction bases numbered 15, after V lost 7 bases and J lost 7 bases. CDR3 in amino acids: CASNLSVGQGARQPQHF. The DNA of the CDR3 is TGTGCCAGCAACCTAAGTGTAGGACAGGGGGCGCGGCAGCCCCAGCATTTT.

The count of this clone is one. The chain links TRBV5-1 to TRBJ2-3, with 11 bases that match TRBD2. Germline values: CDR1 SGHRS, CDR2 YFSETQ. The CDR3 contains 15 residues. After removal of 4 bases from V and 2 bases from J, the junction contained 3 bases not matched to a gene. The CDR3 loop reads CASSVLAGVTDTQYF. DNA of the CDR3: TGCGCCAGCAGCGTACTAGCGGGGGTCACAGATACGCAGTATTTT.

This clone was seen once. The chain employs TRBV4-3 and TRBJ2-7, with TRBD2 matching 9 bases. Germline CDR1 and CDR2: LGHNA and YSLEER. V trimming: 1 base; J trimming: 4 bases; junction bases outside the gene matches: 5. CDR3 size: 15 residues. The CDR3 region is CASSQAAGGPYEQYF. For the CDR3, the DNA is TGCGCCAGCAGCCAAGCCGCGGGGGGGCCGTACGAGCAGTACTTC.

The J gene is TRBJ1-1, the V gene TRBV14; D is undetermined. Germline-derived CDR1 and CDR2 are SGHDN and FVKESK. The CDR3 runs 12 residues. The V end was cut by 1 base, the J end by 6 bases, with 6 bases between. CDR3 coding DNA: TGTGCCAGCAGCCAAGGGCAGGCTGAAGCTTTCTTT. Protein sequence: CASSQGQAEAFF.

The chain joins TRBV28 to TRBJ2-7; D gene unclear. The CDR3 runs to 11 residues. The germline V and J ends were trimmed by 6 bases and 2 bases, with 5 bases remaining between them. Germline CDR1 and CDR2: MDHEN and SYDVKM. The CDR3 nucleotides are TGTGCCAGCAGCCTAACCTACGAGCAGTACTTC. Protein: CASSLTYEQYF.

V usage is TRBV29-1 and J usage is TRBJ2-1; D unclear. The V end was cut by 8 bases, the J end by 3 bases, with 8 bases between. CDR1 and CDR2 from the germline V gene are SQVTM and ANQGSEA. The CDR3 spans 11 residues. CDR3 in DNA: TGCAGCTCAGAAGACTACAATGAGCAGTTCTTC. Its protein product is CSSEDYNEQFF.